This TCR beta chain was obtained from a study of T-cell reconstitution after alpha-beta-depleted transplantation in children. Preparation of the TCRbeta library was carried out with unique molecular identifiers. One entry per CDR3 protein results from TCRdb running MiXCR on the PCR reads. The data contain around 380,000 distinct CDR3 sequences, roughly 10% of them singletons. Trimming removed 8 bases from V and 3 bases from J, with 16 bases in between. The CDR3 spans 15 residues. The chain employs TRBV12-3 or TRBV12-4 and TRBJ2-2; weak D call: TRBD2 (5 bases). The origin of this receptor is a human donor who donated a stem cell graft to a child with acute myeloid leukemia. The sample in question was PBMCs from the stem cell graft donor, obtained from the stem cell graft. The CDR3 DNA follows: TGTGCCAGCGGGCCACGAGCGGCTTACACCGGGGAGCTGTTTTTT. It specifies CASGPRAAYTGELFF.